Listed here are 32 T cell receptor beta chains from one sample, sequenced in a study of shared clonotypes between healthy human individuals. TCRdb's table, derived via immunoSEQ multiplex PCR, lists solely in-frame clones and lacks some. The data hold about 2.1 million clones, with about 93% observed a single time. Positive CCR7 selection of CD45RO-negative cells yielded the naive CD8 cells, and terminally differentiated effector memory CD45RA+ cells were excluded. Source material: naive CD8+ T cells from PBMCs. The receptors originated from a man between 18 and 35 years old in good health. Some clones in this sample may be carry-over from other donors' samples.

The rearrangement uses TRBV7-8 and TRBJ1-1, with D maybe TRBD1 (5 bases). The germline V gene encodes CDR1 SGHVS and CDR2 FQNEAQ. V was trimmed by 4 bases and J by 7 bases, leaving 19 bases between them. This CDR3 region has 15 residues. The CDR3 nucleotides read TGTGCCAGCAGCTATACTCAAATGGGGGATGGTGAAGCTTTCTTT. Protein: CASSYTQMGDGEAFF.

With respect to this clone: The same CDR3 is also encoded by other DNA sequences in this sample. CDR3 DNA sequence: TGTGCCAGCAGTTTATCCTTGGCAACTGAAGCTTTCTTT. It translates to CASSLSLATEAFF. The chain joins TRBV27 to TRBJ1-1; D is ambiguous. The CDR3 has 13 amino acids. Between the trimmed V and J ends, which lost 0 bases and 5 bases, there was a span of 7 bases. CDR1 and CDR2 from the germline V gene are MNHEY and SMNVEV (reference sequence).

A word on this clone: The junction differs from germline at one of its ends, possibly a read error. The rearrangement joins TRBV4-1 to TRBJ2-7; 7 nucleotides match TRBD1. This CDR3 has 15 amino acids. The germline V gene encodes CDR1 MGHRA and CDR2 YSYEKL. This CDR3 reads CASNQLNRGDYEQYF. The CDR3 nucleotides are TGCGCCAGCAACCAATTAAACAGGGGCGACTACGAGCAGTACTTC.

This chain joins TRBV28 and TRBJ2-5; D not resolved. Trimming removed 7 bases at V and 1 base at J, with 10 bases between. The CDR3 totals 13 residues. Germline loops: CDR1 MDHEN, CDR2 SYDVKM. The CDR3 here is CASNPYLQETQYF. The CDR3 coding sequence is TGTGCCAGCAACCCATACCTCCAAGAGACCCAGTACTTC. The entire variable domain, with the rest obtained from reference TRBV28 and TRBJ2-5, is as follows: DVKVTQSSRYLVKRTGEKVFLECVQDMDHENMFWYRQDPGLGLRLIYFSYDVKMKEKGDIPEGYSVSREKKERFSLILESASTNQTSMYLCASNPYLQETQYFGPGTRLLVL.

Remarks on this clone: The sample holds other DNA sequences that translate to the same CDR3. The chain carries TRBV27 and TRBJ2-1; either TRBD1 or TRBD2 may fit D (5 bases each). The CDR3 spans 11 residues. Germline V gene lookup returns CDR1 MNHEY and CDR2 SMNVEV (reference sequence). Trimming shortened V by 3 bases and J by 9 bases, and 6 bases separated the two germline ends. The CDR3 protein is CASSFGTEQFF. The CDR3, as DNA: TGTGCCAGCAGTTTCGGGACTGAGCAGTTCTTC.

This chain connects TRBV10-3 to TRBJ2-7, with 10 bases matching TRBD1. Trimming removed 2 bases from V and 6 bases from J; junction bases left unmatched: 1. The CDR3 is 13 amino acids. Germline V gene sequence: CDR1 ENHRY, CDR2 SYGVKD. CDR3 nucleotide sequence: TGTGCCATCAGTGAGCGGGACAGGGGCGAGCAGTACTTC. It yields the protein CAISERDRGEQYF.

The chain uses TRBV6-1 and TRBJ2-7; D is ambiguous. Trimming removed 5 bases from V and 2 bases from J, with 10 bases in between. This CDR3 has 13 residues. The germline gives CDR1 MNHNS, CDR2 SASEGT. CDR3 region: CASSTGPTYEQYF. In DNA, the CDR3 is TGTGCCAGCAGTACCGGGCCAACCTACGAGCAGTACTTC.

The CDR3 DNA reads TGTGCCAGCAGCCCATTCGGGAGGGGCTACGAGCAGTACTTC. It yields the protein CASSPFGRGYEQYF. This chain joins TRBV7-2 and TRBJ2-7; TRBD2 matches at 8 bases. This CDR3 is built from 14 residues. CDR1 is SGHTA, CDR2 FQGNSA, per germline. The junction had 6 bases not matched to a gene; V was cut back by 5 bases and J by 3 bases.

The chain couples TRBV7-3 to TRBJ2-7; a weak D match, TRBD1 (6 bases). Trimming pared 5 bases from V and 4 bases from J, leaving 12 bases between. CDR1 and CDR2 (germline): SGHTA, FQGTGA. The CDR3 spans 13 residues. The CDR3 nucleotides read TGTGCCAGCAGCAAGGGACAAAAGTACGAGCAGTACTTC. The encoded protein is CASSKGQKYEQYF.

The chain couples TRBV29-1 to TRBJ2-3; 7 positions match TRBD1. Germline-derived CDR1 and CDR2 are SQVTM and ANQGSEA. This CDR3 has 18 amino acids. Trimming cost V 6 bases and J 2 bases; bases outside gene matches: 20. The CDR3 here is CSVLLTGTSTPSTDTQYF. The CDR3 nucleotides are TGCAGCGTCCTACTGACAGGGACCTCCACCCCTTCCACAGATACGCAGTATTTT.

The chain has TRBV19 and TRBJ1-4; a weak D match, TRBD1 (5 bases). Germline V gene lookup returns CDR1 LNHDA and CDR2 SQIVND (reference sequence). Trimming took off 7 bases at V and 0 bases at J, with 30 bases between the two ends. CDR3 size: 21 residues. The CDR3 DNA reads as TGTGCCAGTACCCTAAGGCAAGGGAAATTTGGACAAGATGCAACTAATGAAAAACTGTTTTTT. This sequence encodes CASTLRQGKFGQDATNEKLFF. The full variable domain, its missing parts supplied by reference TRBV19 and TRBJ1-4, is DGGITQSPKYLFRKEGQNVTLSCEQNLNHDAMYWYRQDPGQGLRLIYYSQIVNDFQKGDIAEGYSVSREKKESFPLTVTSAQKNPTAFYLCASTLRQGKFGQDATNEKLFFGSGTQLSVL.

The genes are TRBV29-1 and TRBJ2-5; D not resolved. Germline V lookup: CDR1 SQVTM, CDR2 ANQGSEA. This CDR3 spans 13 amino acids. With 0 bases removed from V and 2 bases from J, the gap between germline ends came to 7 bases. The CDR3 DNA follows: TGCAGCGTTGAAGAGGAGAGGCAAGAGACCCAGTACTTC. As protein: CSVEEERQETQYF. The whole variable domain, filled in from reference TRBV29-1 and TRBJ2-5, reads SAVISQKPSRDICQRGTSLTIQCQVDSQVTMMFWYRQQPGQSLTLIATANQGSEATYESGFVIDKFPISRPNLTFSTLTVSNMSPEDSSIYLCSVEEERQETQYFGPGTRLLVL.

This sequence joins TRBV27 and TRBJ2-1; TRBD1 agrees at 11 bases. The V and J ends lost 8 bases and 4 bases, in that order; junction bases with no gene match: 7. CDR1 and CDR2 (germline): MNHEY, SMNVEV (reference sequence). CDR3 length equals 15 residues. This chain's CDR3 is CASGSGTGGYNEQFF. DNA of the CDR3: TGTGCCAGCGGGTCCGGGACAGGGGGTTACAATGAGCAGTTCTTC.

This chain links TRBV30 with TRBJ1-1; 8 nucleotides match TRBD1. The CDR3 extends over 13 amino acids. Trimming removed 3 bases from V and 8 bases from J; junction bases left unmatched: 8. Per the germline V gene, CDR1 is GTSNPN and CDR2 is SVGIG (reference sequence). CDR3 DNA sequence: TGTGCCTGGAGAGAGACAGGGGCAGGAGAAGCTTTCTTT. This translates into CAWRETGAGEAFF.

CDR3 in DNA: TGTGCCAGCAGCGAGGGACCGATGAACACCGGGGAGCTGTTTTTT. This translates into CASSEGPMNTGELFF. The chain couples TRBV9 to TRBJ2-2, with D perhaps being TRBD1 or TRBD2 (5 bases each). The CDR3 sequence is 15 residues long. Germline-derived CDR1 and CDR2 are SGDLS and YYNGEE. The ends were cut back, 3 bases at V and 1 base at J, with 10 bases in the middle.

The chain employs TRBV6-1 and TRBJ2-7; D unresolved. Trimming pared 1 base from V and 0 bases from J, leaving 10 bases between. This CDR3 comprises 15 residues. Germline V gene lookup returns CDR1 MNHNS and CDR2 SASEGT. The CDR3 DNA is TGTGCCAGCAGTGAAGACAACGGATCCTCCTACGAGCAGTACTTC. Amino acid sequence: CASSEDNGSSYEQYF.

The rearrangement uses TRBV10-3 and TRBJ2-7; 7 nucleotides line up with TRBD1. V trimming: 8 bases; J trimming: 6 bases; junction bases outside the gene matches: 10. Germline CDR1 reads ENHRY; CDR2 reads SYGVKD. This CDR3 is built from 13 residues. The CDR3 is CAIGRQGKGEQYF. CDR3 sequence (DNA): TGTGCCATCGGCCGACAGGGCAAGGGCGAGCAGTACTTC.

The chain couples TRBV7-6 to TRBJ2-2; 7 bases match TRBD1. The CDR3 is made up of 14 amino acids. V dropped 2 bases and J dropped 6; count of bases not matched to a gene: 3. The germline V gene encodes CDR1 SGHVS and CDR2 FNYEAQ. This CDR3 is CASSLNRGAGELFF. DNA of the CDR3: TGTGCCAGCAGCTTAAACAGGGGTGCCGGGGAGCTGTTTTTT.

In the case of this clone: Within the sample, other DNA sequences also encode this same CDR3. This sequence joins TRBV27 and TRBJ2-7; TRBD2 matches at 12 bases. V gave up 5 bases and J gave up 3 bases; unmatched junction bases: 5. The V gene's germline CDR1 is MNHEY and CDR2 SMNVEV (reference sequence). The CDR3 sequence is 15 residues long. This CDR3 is CASSGRLAGDYEQYF. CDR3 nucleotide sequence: TGTGCCAGCAGTGGGCGACTAGCGGGAGACTACGAGCAGTACTTC.

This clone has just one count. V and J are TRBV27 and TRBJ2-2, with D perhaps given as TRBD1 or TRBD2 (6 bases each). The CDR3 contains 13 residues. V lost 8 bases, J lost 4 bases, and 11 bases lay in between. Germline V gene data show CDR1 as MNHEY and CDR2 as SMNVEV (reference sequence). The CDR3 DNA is TGTGCCAGCCTGGGGGGCGTCACCGGGGAGCTGTTTTTT. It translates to CASLGGVTGELFF.

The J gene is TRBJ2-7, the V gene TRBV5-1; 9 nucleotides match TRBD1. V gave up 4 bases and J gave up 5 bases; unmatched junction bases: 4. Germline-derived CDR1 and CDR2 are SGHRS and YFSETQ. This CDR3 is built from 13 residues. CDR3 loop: CASSLGQGDEQYF. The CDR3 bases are TGCGCCAGCAGCCTGGGACAGGGAGACGAGCAGTACTTC.

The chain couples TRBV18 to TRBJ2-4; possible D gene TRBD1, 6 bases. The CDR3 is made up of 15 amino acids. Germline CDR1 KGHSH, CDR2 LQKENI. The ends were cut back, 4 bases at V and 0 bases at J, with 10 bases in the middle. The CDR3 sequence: CASSQTGLAKNIQYF. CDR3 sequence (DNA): TGTGCCAGCTCACAGACAGGATTAGCCAAAAACATTCAGTACTTC.

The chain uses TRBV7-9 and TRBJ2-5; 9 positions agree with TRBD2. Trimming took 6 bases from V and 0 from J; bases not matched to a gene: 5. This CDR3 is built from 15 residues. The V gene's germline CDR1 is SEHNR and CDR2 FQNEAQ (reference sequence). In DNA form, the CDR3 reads TGTGCCAGCAGTCGGACTAGCGAAAACCAAGAGACCCAGTACTTC. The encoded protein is CASSRTSENQETQYF.

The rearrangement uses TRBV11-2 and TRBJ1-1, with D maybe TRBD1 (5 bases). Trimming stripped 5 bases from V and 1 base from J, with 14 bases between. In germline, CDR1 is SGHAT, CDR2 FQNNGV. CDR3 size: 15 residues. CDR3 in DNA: TGTGCCAGCAGCCCTTTTGGGGGTGGGAACACTGAAGCTTTCTTT. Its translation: CASSPFGGGNTEAFF.

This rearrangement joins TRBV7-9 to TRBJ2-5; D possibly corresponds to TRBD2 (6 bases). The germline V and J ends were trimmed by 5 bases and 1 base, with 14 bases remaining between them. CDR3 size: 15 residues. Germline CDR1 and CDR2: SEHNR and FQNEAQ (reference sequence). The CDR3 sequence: CASSTPSETQETQYF. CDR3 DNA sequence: TGTGCCAGCAGCACCCCTAGCGAGACCCAAGAGACCCAGTACTTC.

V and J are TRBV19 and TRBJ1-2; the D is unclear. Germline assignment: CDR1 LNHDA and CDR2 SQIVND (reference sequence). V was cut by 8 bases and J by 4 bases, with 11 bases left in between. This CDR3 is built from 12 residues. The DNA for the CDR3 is TGTGCCAGTTTAGAGCGGGGCTATGGCTACACCTTC. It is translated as CASLERGYGYTF. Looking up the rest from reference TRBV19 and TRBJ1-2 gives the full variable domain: DGGITQSPKYLFRKEGQNVTLSCEQNLNHDAMYWYRQDPGQGLRLIYYSQIVNDFQKGDIAEGYSVSREKKESFPLTVTSAQKNPTAFYLCASLERGYGYTFGSGTRLTVV.

The CDR3 DNA is TGTGCCAGCAGCTTATTGGGTGATTCGGGGGCTTTCCACGAGCAGTACTTC. Its translation is CASSLLGDSGAFHEQYF. V gene TRBV7-9 combines with J gene TRBJ2-7, with D possibly called TRBD1 or TRBD2 (6 bases each). V was shortened by 2 bases and J by 5 bases, with 22 bases between the two germline ends. This CDR3 has 17 amino acids. Germline CDR1 is SEHNR and CDR2 is FQNEAQ (reference sequence).

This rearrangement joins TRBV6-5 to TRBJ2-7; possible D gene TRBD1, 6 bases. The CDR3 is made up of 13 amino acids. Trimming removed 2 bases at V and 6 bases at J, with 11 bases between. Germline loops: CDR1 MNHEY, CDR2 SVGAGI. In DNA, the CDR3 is TGTGCCAGCAGTTACGCGGCAGGGGTCGAGCAGTACTTC. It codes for CASSYAAGVEQYF.

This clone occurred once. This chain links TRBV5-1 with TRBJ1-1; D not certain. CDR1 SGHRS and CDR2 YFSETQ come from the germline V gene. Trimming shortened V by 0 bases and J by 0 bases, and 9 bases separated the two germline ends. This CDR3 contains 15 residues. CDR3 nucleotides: TGCGCCAGCAGCTTGGGGCGTCGTTTGAACACTGAAGCTTTCTTT. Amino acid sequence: CASSLGRRLNTEAFF.

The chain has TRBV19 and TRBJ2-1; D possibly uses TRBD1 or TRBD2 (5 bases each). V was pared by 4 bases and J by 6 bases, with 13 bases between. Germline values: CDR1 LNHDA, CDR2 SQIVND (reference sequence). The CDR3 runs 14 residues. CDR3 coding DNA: TGTGCCAGTAGTACCCCGGGACGCCCCAATGAGCAGTTCTTC. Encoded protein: CASSTPGRPNEQFF.

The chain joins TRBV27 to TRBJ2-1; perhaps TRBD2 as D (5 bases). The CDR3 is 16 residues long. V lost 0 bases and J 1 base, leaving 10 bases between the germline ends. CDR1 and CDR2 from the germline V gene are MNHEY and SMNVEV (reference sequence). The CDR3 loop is CASSLSLGDSYNEQFF. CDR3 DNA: TGTGCCAGCAGTTTATCGCTCGGGGATTCCTACAATGAGCAGTTCTTC.

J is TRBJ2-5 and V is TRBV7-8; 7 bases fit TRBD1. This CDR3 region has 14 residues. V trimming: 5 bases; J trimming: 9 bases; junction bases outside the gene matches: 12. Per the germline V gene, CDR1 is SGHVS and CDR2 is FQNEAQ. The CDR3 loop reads CASSPGDSRVAQYF. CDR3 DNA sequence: TGTGCCAGCAGCCCTGGGGACAGCCGTGTGGCCCAGTACTTC.